This T cell receptor beta chain is drawn from a study of T cell responses to AZD1222 COVID-19 vaccine. Points from the study as a whole: Spike-spanning, vaccine-associated CD4 TCRs were dominant at 160-218 and 743-854. Regions left unmutated in variants are reportedly the target of nearly half of spike-specific TCRs. Just six AZD1222 recipients were seropositive at baseline.

CDR3 length equals 15 residues. Losses at the gene ends were 3 bases for V and 8 bases for J; bases not matched to a gene: 10. Germline V lookup: CDR1 GTSNPN, CDR2 SVGIG (reference sequence). TCRdb's table, derived via immunoSEQ multiplex PCR, lists solely in-frame clones and lacks some. The sample carries about 94,000 clones, about 88% recorded once. In the case of this clone: The antigen remains undetermined.

The V and J genes are TRBV30 and TRBJ1-4; 9 bases line up with TRBD1. This sequence originates from an adult in good health. The source material was peripheral blood, sampled on day 0 of AZD1222 vaccination. The DNA for the CDR3 is TGTGCCTGGAGGGAAACAGGGGGCGTCAGGGAAAAACTGTTTTTT. Its protein is CAWRETGGVREKLFF.